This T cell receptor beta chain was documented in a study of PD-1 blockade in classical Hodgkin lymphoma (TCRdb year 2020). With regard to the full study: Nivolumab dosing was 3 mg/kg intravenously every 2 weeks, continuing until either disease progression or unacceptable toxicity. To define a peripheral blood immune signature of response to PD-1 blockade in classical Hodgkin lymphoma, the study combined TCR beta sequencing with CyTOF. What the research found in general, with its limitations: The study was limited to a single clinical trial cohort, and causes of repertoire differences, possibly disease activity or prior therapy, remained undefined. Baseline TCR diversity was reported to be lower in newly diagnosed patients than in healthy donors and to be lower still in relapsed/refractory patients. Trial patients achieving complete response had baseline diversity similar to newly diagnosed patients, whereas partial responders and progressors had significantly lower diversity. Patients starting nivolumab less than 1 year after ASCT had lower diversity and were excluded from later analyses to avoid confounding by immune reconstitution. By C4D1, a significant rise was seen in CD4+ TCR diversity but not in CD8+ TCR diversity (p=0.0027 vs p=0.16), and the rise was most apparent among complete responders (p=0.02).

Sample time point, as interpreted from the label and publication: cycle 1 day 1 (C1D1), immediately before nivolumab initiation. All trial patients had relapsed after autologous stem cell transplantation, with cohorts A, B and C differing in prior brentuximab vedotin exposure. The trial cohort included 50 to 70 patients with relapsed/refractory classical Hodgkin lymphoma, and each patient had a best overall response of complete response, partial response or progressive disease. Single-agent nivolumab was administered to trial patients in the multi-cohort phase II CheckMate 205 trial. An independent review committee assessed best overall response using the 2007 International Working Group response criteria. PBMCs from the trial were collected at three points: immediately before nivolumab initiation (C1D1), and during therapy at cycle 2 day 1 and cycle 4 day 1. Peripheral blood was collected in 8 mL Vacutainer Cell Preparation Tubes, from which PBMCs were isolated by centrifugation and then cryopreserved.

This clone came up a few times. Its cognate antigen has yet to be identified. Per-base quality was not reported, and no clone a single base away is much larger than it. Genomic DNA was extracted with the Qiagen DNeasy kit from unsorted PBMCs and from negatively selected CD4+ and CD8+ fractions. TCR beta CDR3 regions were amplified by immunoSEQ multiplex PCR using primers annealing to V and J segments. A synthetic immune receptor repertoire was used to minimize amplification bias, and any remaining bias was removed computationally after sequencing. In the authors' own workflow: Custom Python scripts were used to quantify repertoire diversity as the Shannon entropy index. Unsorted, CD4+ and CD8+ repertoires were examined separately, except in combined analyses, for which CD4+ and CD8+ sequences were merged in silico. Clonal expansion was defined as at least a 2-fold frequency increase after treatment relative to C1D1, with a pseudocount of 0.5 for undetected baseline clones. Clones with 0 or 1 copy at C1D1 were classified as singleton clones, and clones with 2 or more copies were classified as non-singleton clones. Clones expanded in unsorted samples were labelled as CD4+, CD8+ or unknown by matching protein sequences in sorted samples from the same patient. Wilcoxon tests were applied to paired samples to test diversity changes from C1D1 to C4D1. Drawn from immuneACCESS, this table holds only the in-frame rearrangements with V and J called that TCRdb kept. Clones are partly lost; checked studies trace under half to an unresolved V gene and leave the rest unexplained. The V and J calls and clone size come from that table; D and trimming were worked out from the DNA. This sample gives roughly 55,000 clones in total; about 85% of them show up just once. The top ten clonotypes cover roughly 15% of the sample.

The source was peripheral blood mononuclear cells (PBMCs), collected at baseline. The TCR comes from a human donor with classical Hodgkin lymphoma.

CDR3 protein: CASSSLEGVYGYTF. The DNA sequence is as follows: TGTGCCAGCAGCTCCCTCGAAGGCGTCTATGGCTACACCTTC. Recombination linked TRBV7-2 to TRBJ1-2; no D gene is confidently identified. V gives up 4 bases and J gives up 4 bases, and the segment between their germline ends measures 13 bases. CDR1 and CDR2 are read off the germline V gene as SGHTA and FQGNSA. The CDR3 spans 14 residues, from the cysteine through the phenylalanine. This entry keeps only the CDR3 DNA: 42 bases, framed from base 1.